These 9 T cell receptor beta chains originate from one sample sequenced in a study of T cells in tuberculosis. Here immunoSEQ multiplex PCR was the method, and the copy in TCRdb shows in-frame clones only, minus some. The table includes about 41,000 clones, 95% detected once. Sequencing used PBMCs. These receptors were collected from a donor aged 10-35 years with latent tuberculosis or without tuberculosis infection.

The table lists this clone with a count of one. The chain joins TRBV2 to TRBJ1-2; 7 bases are shared with TRBD1. This CDR3 spans 15 amino acids. Germline loops: CDR1 SNHLY, CDR2 FYNNEI. The V and J ends lost 3 bases and 4 bases, in that order; junction bases with no gene match: 8. The CDR3 DNA follows: TGTGCCAGCAGTGAGATGGGGACAGCGACCTATGGCTACACCTTC. Protein product: CASSEMGTATYGYTF.

The gene calls are TRBV5-1 and TRBJ1-3, with D unresolved. The CDR3 runs 16 residues. In germline, CDR1 is SGHRS, CDR2 YFSETQ. Deletions cut 3 bases from V and 0 bases from J, with 13 bases between. Here the CDR3 DNA reads TGCGCCAGCAGCTCTAGGCTGGCAAGCTCTGGAAACACCATATATTTT. It encodes CASSSRLASSGNTIYF.

The chain couples TRBV2 to TRBJ2-1; 12 bases are a match to TRBD1. From germline, CDR1 is SNHLY and CDR2 FYNNEI. The length of the CDR3 is 20 residues. After removal of 1 base from V and 0 bases from J, the junction contained 10 bases not matched to a gene. The CDR3 DNA is TGTGCCAGCAGTGAAGGGGGGGGACAGGGGGCCCCTTCCTCCTACAATGAGCAGTTCTTC. This translates into CASSEGGGQGAPSSYNEQFF.

This rearrangement joins TRBV30 to TRBJ2-3; 7 bases fit TRBD1. The CDR3 extends over 16 amino acids. Germline CDR1 reads GTSNPN; CDR2 reads SVGIG (reference sequence). V lost 2 bases and J lost 3; bases outside the gene matches: 11. CDR3 DNA sequence: TGTGCCTGGAGTACCAGGCGAGGGGGCAGGACAGATACGCAGTATTTT. Protein: CAWSTRRGGRTDTQYF.

V and J are TRBV2 and TRBJ2-1; TRBD2 aligns across 7 bases. Trimming removed 10 bases from V and 9 bases from J; junction bases left unmatched: 15. CDR3 length: 14 amino acids. Germline values: CDR1 SNHLY, CDR2 FYNNEI. The CDR3 coding sequence is TGTGCCACTACCGGGGGGATCAGAGGCGGTGAGCAGTTCTTC. Protein product: CATTGGIRGGEQFF.

The CDR3 DNA reads TGTGCCAGCGGACCGACAGGGTATGTCACTGAAGCTTTCTTT. Translated: CASGPTGYVTEAFF. The gene calls are TRBV27 and TRBJ1-1; 7 bases are shared with TRBD1. Germline CDR1 MNHEY, CDR2 SMNVEV (reference sequence). Unmatched junction bases numbered 10, after V lost 8 bases and J lost 4 bases. The CDR3 totals 14 residues.

The chain joins TRBV7-2 to TRBJ2-1, with 7 bases matching TRBD1. Germline lookup yields CDR1 SGHTA and CDR2 FQGNSA. CDR3 size: 15 residues. The junction had 9 bases not matched to a gene; V was cut back by 5 bases and J by 5 bases. The CDR3: CASSPQTGLHNEQFF. Here the CDR3 DNA reads TGTGCCAGCAGCCCGCAGACAGGGTTACACAATGAGCAGTTCTTC. The full variable domain, with the rest looked up from reference TRBV7-2 and TRBJ2-1, is GAGVSQSPSNKVTEKGKDVELRCDPISGHTALYWYRQSLGQGLEFLIYFQGNSAPDKSGLPSDRFSAERTGGSVSTLTIQRTQQEDSAVYLCASSPQTGLHNEQFFGPGTRLTVL.

The rearrangement joins TRBV18 to TRBJ1-5; 8 positions agree with TRBD1. The CDR3 totals 16 residues. In germline, CDR1 is KGHSH, CDR2 LQKENI. V shed 1 base, J shed 5 bases, and the junction held 7 bases outside the gene matches. CDR3 protein: CASSPRGQGAYQPQHF. CDR3 sequence (DNA): TGTGCCAGCTCACCACGGGGGCAGGGGGCCTATCAGCCCCAGCATTTT.

In this sample, this clone turned up a few times. The chain has TRBV15 and TRBJ2-6; D is unclear. The CDR3 contains 16 residues. Germline V gives CDR1 LNHNV, CDR2 YYDKDF (reference sequence). The V gene lost 2 bases and the J gene lost 2 bases, with 10 bases spanning the gap. This CDR3 is CATSRPTLAGANVLTF. In DNA, the CDR3 is TGTGCCACCAGCAGACCCACCCTAGCTGGGGCCAACGTCCTGACTTTC. The full variable domain, rest sourced from reference TRBV15 and TRBJ2-6, is DAMVIQNPRYQVTQFGKPVTLSCSQTLNHNVMYWYQQKSSQAPKLLFHYYDKDFNNEADTPDNFQSRRPNTSFCFLDIRSPGLGDTAMYLCATSRPTLAGANVLTFGAGSRLTVL.